The rows below give T cell receptor beta chains drawn from one sample of a study of cytomegalovirus exposure and HLA in healthy donors. Repertoires were generated with immunoSEQ multiplex PCR, while TCRdb's copy carries only in-frame clones and drops some. The sample records 150,000 to 200,000 clones, about 59% being singletons. Sequencing was done on a sample of PBMCs. These receptors all come from a man aged 40-49 years in good health and CMV-seronegative. Each CDR3 is given with its conserved first and last residue. The D gene is left open where the match is weak.

>TRBV13|TRBJ2-2|TRBD2
CASSAELLAGVGTGELFF
>TRBV7-6|TRBJ2-7|.
CASSLGPGTPIFSF
>TRBV6-6|TRBJ2-1|.
CASSSSGWNEQFF
>TRBV6-1|TRBJ1-5|.
CASREIRGSSNQPQHF
>TRBV19|TRBJ2-7|TRBD1
CASSTRQGGGYEQYF
>TRBV7-9|TRBJ1-1|.
CSSSYRTTGLSIDTEAFF
>TRBV5-3|TRBJ2-7|.
CARSLVRVLYEQYF
>TRBV6-5|TRBJ1-1|.
CASSYSSGGTNTEAFF
>TRBV5-4|TRBJ2-5|.
CASSSISGETQYF
>TRBV10-2|TRBJ1-2|TRBD1
CASSTGGDGYTF
>TRBV7-6|TRBJ2-2|TRBD2
CASSAGGLATGELFF
>TRBV27|TRBJ1-2|TRBD1
CASRGTVGPPIYGYTF
>TRBV5-1|TRBJ1-1|.
CASSLGGGTEAFF
>TRBV5-1|TRBJ2-3|.
CASSPLGDTQYF
>TRBV7-8|TRBJ2-1|.
CASSLAAHGYNEQFF
>TRBV6-1|TRBJ2-5|.
CASSEQGSYQETQYF
>TRBV28|TRBJ1-6|.
CATSPSPGDHSNSPLHF
>TRBV6-5|TRBJ2-7|TRBD2
CASRRGLAGYEQYF
>TRBV7-7|TRBJ2-1|.
CASPGQKSYNEQFF
>TRBV28|TRBJ1-3|TRBD1
CASSLQGAGNTVYF
>TRBV27|TRBJ2-5|TRBD1
CARGQGEETQYF
>TRBV5-1|TRBJ2-5|.
CASSADRLQETQYF
>TRBV6-4|TRBJ1-2|TRBD1
CASSTGTGGVGYTF
>TRBV5-1|TRBJ2-3|TRBD2
CASSSTAGGGTDTQYF
>TRBV30|TRBJ1-5|.
CAWSAFNQPQHF
>TRBV7-9|TRBJ2-7|.
CASGEADHEQYF
>TRBV30|TRBJ1-2|.
CAWNLDPSGGYTF
>TRBV4-1|TRBJ2-7|TRBD1
CASSPSPGQGTSYEQYF
>TRBV6-5|TRBJ2-3|.
CASSQTASTDTQYF
>TRBV6-6|TRBJ1-2|TRBD1
CASSSSGTANYGYTF
>TRBV19|TRBJ2-7|TRBD2
CASSIVGAAGEQYF
>TRBV5-1|TRBJ2-3|.
CASSPTTGTSTDTQYF
>TRBV5-1|TRBJ2-2|.
CASSSTGDGTGELFF
>TRBV5-1|TRBJ2-1|TRBD2
CASSLATSGGSSSYNEQFF
>TRBV19|TRBJ1-2|TRBD1
CASSPPQGAGYTF
>TRBV7-2|TRBJ2-3|.
CASSLDWGEDTQYF
>TRBV7-2|TRBJ2-3|.
CASSFVGADTQYF
>TRBV25-1|TRBJ1-1|.
CASSGRDWATEAFF